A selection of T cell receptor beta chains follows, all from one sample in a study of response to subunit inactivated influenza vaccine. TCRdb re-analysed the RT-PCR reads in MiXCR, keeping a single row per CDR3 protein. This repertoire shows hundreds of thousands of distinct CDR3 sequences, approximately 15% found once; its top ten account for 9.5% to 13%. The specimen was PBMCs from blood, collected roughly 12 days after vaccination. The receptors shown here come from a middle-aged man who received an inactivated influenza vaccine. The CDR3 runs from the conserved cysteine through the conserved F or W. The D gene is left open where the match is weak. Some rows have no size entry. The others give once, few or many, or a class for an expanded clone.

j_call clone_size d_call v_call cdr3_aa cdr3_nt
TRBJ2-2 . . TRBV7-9 CASSPPRLGGTGELFF TGTGCCAGCAGCCCCCCTAGACTAGGGGGCACCGGGGAGCTGTTTTTT
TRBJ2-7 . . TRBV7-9 CASKKGPAYEQYF TGTGCCAGCAAGAAGGGGCCTGCCTACGAGCAGTACTTC
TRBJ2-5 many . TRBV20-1 CSAAQETQYF TGCAGTGCAGCACAAGAGACCCAGTACTTC
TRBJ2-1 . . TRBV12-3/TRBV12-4 CASSLAGGLNEQFF TGTGCCAGCAGTTTAGCGGGGGGTCTCAATGAGCAGTTCTTC
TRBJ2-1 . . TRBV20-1 CSAAAVGEQFF TGCAGTGCCGCCGCGGTCGGTGAGCAGTTCTTC
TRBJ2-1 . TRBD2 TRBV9 CASSSGSLYNEQFF TGTGCCAGCAGTAGCGGGAGCCTTTACAATGAGCAGTTCTTC
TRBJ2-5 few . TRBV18 CASSPSIGGREETQYF TGTGCCAGCTCACCGTCTATAGGGGGACGAGAAGAGACCCAGTACTTC
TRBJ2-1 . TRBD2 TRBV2 CASSEFSGTSGGLYNEQFF TGTGCCAGCAGTGAGTTCTCCGGGACTAGCGGGGGCCTGTACAATGAGCAGTTCTTC
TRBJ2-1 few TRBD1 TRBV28 CASSYWGRGPGNEQFF TGTGCCAGCAGTTACTGGGGTAGGGGGCCCGGTAATGAGCAGTTCTTC
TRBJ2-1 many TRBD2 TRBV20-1 CSPTSGGHLSLYNEQFF TGCAGTCCTACTAGCGGGGGGCATCTGTCCCTATACAATGAGCAGTTCTTC
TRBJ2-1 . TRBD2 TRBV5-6 CASSPLGGSGLAGRSYNEQFF TGTGCCAGCAGCCCGCTAGGAGGGAGTGGGCTAGCGGGAAGGTCCTACAATGAGCAGTTCTTC
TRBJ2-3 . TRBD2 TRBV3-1 CASSKTSGRPDTQYF TGTGCCAGCAGCAAGACTAGCGGGAGACCAGATACGCAGTATTTT
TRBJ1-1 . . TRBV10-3 CAISNDKNTEAFF TGTGCCATCAGTAACGACAAGAACACTGAAGCTTTCTTT
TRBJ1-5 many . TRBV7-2 CASRGDSNQPQHF TGTGCCAGCAGAGGAGATAGCAATCAGCCCCAGCATTTT
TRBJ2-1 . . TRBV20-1 CSASRRSGPGEQFF TGCAGTGCAAGTAGGCGCTCGGGGCCCGGTGAGCAGTTCTTC
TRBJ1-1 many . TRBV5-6 CASSLRGGTGEAFF TGTGCCAGCAGCCTAAGGGGTGGAACGGGTGAAGCTTTCTTT
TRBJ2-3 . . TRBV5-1 CASSGGRGGPADTQYF TGCGCCAGCAGCGGGGGGAGAGGGGGACCCGCAGATACGCAGTATTTT
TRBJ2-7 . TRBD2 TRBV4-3 CASSQPLPSGTSGLYEQYF TGCGCCAGCAGCCAACCACTACCTTCCGGGACTAGCGGACTCTACGAGCAGTACTTC
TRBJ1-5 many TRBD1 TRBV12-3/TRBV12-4 CASSTGTDFIQPQHF TGTGCCAGCAGCACCGGGACAGACTTCATTCAGCCCCAGCATTTT
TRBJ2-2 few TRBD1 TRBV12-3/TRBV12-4 CASGRTGPTGELFF TGTGCCAGCGGAAGGACAGGCCCCACCGGGGAGCTGTTTTTT
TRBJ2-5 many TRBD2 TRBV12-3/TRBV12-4 CASSFGGGKETQYF TGTGCCAGCAGTTTTGGGGGGGGGAAGGAGACCCAGTACTTC
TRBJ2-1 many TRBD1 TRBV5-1 CASSFTGTGDEQFF TGCGCCAGCAGCTTTACCGGGACAGGGGATGAGCAGTTCTTC
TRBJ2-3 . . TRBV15 CATTAGSTDTQYF TGTGCCACCACGGCGGGCAGCACAGATACGCAGTATTTT
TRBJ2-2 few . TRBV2 CASSIRDLGELFF TGTGCCAGCAGTATTAGGGATCTGGGGGAGCTGTTTTTT
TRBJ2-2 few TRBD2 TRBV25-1 CASSESGGGWTGELFF TGTGCCAGCAGTGAATCCGGCGGGGGGTGGACCGGGGAGCTGTTTTTT
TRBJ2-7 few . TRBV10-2 CASTKGGFYEQYF TGCGCCAGCACGAAGGGGGGGTTCTACGAGCAGTACTTC
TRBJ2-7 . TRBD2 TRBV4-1 CASSQDRGTSGGLNEQYF TGCGCCAGCAGCCAAGATAGGGGAACTAGCGGGGGGCTCAACGAGCAGTACTTC
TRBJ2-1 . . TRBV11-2 CASRPSSWSSNEQFF TGTGCCAGCAGGCCCTCTAGCTGGAGTTCCAATGAGCAGTTCTTC
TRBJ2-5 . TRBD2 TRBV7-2 CASSLPRGTSGVQETQYF TGTGCCAGCAGCTTACCGAGGGGAACTAGCGGAGTACAAGAGACCCAGTACTTC
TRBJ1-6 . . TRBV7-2 CASSPPLAASPLHF TGTGCCAGCAGCCCTCCACTGGCAGCTTCACCCCTCCACTTT
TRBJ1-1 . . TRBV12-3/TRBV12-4 CASSLKMNTEAFF TGTGCCAGCAGTTTGAAGATGAACACTGAAGCTTTCTTT
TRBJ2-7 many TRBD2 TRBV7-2 CASSPRLAGHLGQYF TGTGCCAGCAGCCCCCGACTAGCGGGCCACTTAGGGCAGTACTTC
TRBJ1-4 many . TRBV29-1 CSVGVQGRLFF TGCAGCGTCGGGGTGCAGGGGAGGCTGTTTTTT
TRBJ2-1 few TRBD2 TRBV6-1 CASTGREYGEQFF TGTGCCAGCACGGGGCGGGAGTACGGTGAGCAGTTCTTC
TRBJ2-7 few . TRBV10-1 CASSENIGMTYEQYF TGCGCCAGCAGTGAGAACATCGGAATGACCTACGAGCAGTACTTC
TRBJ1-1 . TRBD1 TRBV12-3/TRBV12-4 CASSLGLRQGNTEAFF TGTGCCAGCAGTTTAGGACTCCGACAGGGGAACACTGAAGCTTTCTTT
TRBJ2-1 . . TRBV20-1 CSAREITGSSYNEQFF TGCAGTGCTAGAGAGATCACGGGAAGCTCCTACAATGAGCAGTTCTTC
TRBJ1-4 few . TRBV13 CASSQIGRGEKLFF TGTGCCAGCAGCCAAATCGGCCGCGGGGAAAAACTGTTTTTT
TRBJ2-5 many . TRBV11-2 CASSSRPGRTKTQYF TGTGCCAGCAGCTCCAGACCTGGACGCACAAAGACCCAGTACTTC
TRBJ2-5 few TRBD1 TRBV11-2 CASSLKGQGRLGETQYF TGTGCCAGCAGCTTAAAGGGACAGGGGCGACTTGGCGAGACCCAGTACTTC
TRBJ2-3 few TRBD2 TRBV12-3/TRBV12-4 CASYRSGGTDTQYF TGTGCCAGCTACCGTAGCGGGGGAACAGATACGCAGTATTTT
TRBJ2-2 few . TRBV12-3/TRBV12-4 CASSFREGLTGELFF TGTGCCAGCAGTTTTAGGGAAGGGCTTACCGGGGAGCTGTTTTTT
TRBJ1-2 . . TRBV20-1 CSALHGTLLKRGYGYTF TGCAGTGCCCTACACGGGACCTTACTGAAAAGGGGCTATGGCTACACCTTC
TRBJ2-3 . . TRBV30 CAWRGGLATDTQYF TGTGCCTGGAGGGGGGGACTGGCGACAGATACGCAGTATTTT
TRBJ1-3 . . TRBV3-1 CASSDFQGLSGNTIYF TGTGCCAGCAGCGACTTTCAGGGGCTCTCTGGAAACACCATATATTTT
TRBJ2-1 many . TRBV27 CASSLTPWSYNEQFF TGTGCCAGCAGTTTAACACCCTGGTCCTACAATGAGCAGTTCTTC
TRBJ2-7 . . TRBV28 CASRTPGRPYEQYF TGTGCCAGCAGAACCCCGGGAAGGCCTTACGAGCAGTACTTC
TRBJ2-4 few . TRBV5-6 CASSLVRALAKNIQYF TGTGCCAGCAGCTTGGTTAGGGCCTTAGCCAAAAACATTCAGTACTTC
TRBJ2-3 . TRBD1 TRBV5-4 CASSRGTGPSTDTQYF TGTGCCAGCAGCCGGGGGACAGGGCCTAGCACAGATACGCAGTATTTT